This TCR beta chain was recorded in a study of OX40 agonist ivuxolimab in advanced cancers. This clone was observed a few times. The antigen is undetermined. Blood specimens came from baseline, cycle 4 day 1, and cycle 7 day 1. Study-wide results and limits: Antigen specificity of clonally expanded peripheral T cells was not established. Within 6 weeks, CD4+ and CD8+ blood T cells expanded clonally at 0.1 to 3.0 mg/kg.

Using immunoSEQ multiplex PCR, the repertoire was profiled, and TCRdb retains in-frame clones only, with some absent. The data show tens of thousands of clones, 75% to 80% seen once. This receptor was taken from an adult with an advanced solid tumor such as melanoma, head and neck, liver or kidney cancer. The specimen was CD4+ or CD8+ T cells sorted from blood, collected in a trial of the OX40 agonist ivuxolimab.

CDR3 residues: CASSPGQGNQPQHF. CDR3 coding DNA: TGTGCCAGCTCACCTGGACAGGGGAATCAGCCCCAGCATTTT. V usage is TRBV18 and J usage is TRBJ1-5, with 9 bases matching TRBD1. J lost 4 bases, V lost 3 bases, and 1 base had no gene match. The CDR3 length is 14 residues. Germline values: CDR1 KGHSH, CDR2 LQKENI.